This TCR beta chain was captured by sequencing in a study of CD8 T cells in ankylosing spondylitis. TCRdb recomputed calls from the 5' RACE reads with MiXCR, one row per CDR3 protein. The table has 750,000 to 850,000 distinct CDR3 sequences, around 11% seen once. Notes on the study in general: Apparently characteristic of ankylosing spondylitis blood was a TCR beta motif (eight highly homologous variants).

Comment on this clonotype: Its specificity is not known.

CDR3 length: 15 amino acids. Germline CDR1 reads SGDLS; CDR2 reads YYNGEE. Trimming cost V 4 bases and J 6 bases, with 14 bases left between them. This clonotype originated in a male donor with ankylosing spondylitis. Sequencing input: blood, either unsorted or a sorted T cell fraction (not recorded which). V and J are TRBV9 and TRBJ1-6, with no clear D. CDR3 residues: CASSPGPNRNSPLHF. DNA for the CDR3: TGTGCCAGCAGCCCCGGACCTAACCGTAATTCACCCCTCCACTTT. The complete variable domain, with remaining parts taken from reference TRBV9 and TRBJ1-6, reads DSGVTQTPKHLITATGQRVTLRCSPRSGDLSVYWYQQSLDQGLQFLIQYYNGEERAKGNILERFSAQQFPDLHSELNLSSLELGDSALYFCASSPGPNRNSPLHFGNGTRLTVT.